This paragraph covers one T cell receptor (beta chain) sequence. Original processing notes: Cell counts per sample came from amplifying reference gene primers. TCRdb keeps only in-frame clones here, not all; method: immunoSEQ multiplex PCR. The DNA gave D and trimming, while V, J and clone size come from that table. The sample carries approximately 400,000 clones, approximately 89% recorded once. V lost 4 bases and J 2 bases, leaving 15 bases between the germline ends. Germline-derived CDR1 and CDR2 are SGHNT and YYREEE (reference sequence). There are 15 residues in the CDR3. This specimen belongs to a study of blood T cell repertoires in COVID-19. Participants were aged 18 to 89 years from roughly 25 US areas.

This TCR came from a woman between 40 and 50 years old who had been exposed to COVID-19. The chain employs TRBV5-4 and TRBJ1-2, with a weak D call TRBD1 (6 bases). The sequencing sample was made of PBMCs or T cells enriched from blood (not recorded which). DNA for the CDR3: TGTGCCAGCAGCCGGGGCGATGGGGGCAACTATGGCTACACCTTC. Translating gives CASSRGDGGNYGYTF.